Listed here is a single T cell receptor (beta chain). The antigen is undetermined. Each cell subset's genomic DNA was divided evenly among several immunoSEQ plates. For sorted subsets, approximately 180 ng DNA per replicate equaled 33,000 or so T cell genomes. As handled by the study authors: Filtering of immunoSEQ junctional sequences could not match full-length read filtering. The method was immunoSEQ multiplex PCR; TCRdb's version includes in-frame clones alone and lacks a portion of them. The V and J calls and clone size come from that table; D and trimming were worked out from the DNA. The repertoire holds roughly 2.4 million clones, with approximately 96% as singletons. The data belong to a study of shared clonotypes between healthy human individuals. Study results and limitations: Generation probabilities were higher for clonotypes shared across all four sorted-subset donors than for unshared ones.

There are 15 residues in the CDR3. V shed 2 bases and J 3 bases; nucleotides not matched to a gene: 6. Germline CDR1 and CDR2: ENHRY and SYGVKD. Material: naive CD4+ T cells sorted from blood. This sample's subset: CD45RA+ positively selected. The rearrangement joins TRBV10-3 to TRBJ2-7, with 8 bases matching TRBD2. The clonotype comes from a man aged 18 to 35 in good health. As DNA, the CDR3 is TGTGCCATCAGTGAGAGGGGACTAGATAACTACGAGCAGTACTTC. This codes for CAISERGLDNYEQYF.